The 2 T cell receptor beta chains presented below share a single source sample, sequenced in a study of graft-versus-host responses after intestinal transplantation (dated by TCRdb to 2020 to 2022). The time point label, as the study defines it: cells obtained before transplantation from donor or recipient. For these TCRs, the target antigens are not known. The library came from the immunoSEQ multiplex PCR assay. What TCRdb holds here is the immuneACCESS table cut down to in-frame rearrangements. Part of the clones is not present; checked against another copy, under half of the missing clones reflect an unresolved V gene, and the others are unexplained. The sample table shows tens of thousands of clones, and around 95% are seen once. Of the sample, more than 0.45% falls within the top ten clones. The specimen comprised unstimulated CD8+ T cells sorted from spleen or lymph node cells, sampled before transplant. The receptor set was obtained from a human donor who was the organ donor for an intestinal transplant.

V and J are TRBV4-3 and TRBJ1-1, with no clear D. The V end was cut by 1 base, the J end by 0 bases, with 9 bases between. The CDR3 extends over 15 amino acids. Germline V gene data show CDR1 as LGHNA and CDR2 as YSLEER. The CDR3 spells CASSQVPQLNTEAFF. The DNA for the CDR3 is TGCGCCAGCAGCCAAGTTCCCCAGTTGAACACTGAAGCTTTCTTT.

The chain combines TRBV2 with TRBJ2-5; 11 nucleotides align to TRBD2. V was pared by 4 bases and J by 2 bases, with 9 bases of the junction left unmatched. The CDR3 extends over 17 amino acids. Germline-derived CDR1 and CDR2 are SNHLY and FYNNEI. The CDR3: CASSGDGSSGGQETQYF. DNA for the CDR3: TGTGCCAGCAGTGGGGATGGATCTAGCGGGGGGCAAGAGACCCAGTACTTC.